The 23 T cell receptor beta chains in this list originate from one sample, sequenced in a study of blood T cell repertoires in COVID-19. Using immunoSEQ multiplex PCR, the repertoire was profiled, and TCRdb retains in-frame clones only, with some absent. The table shows approximately 350,000 clones, with 85% to 90% occurring only once. The specimen sequenced was PBMCs or T cells enriched from blood (not recorded which). The receptors here all came from a man aged 18 to 30 who had recovered from COVID-19.

The rearrangement links TRBV25-1 to TRBJ1-2; TRBD1 is a possible D gene (5 bases). Trimming took off 4 bases at V and 8 bases at J, with 14 bases between the two ends. The CDR3 has 13 residues. Per the germline V gene, CDR1 is MGHDK and CDR2 is SYGVNS. The CDR3 sequence: CASSGGEGRGYTF. The CDR3 nucleotides read TGTGCCAGCAGTGGAGGGGAGGGACGGGGCTACACCTTC.

This clone came up once. The chain employs TRBV11-3 and TRBJ2-3; D remains unclear. Deletions cut 1 base from V and 0 bases from J, with 8 bases between. The germline V gene has CDR1 SGHNT and CDR2 YENEEA. CDR3 length: 15 amino acids. For the CDR3, the DNA is TGTGCCAGCAGCTTAGGGCAGGCTAGCACAGATACGCAGTATTTT. This sequence encodes CASSLGQASTDTQYF.

V is TRBV6-2 or TRBV6-3 and J is TRBJ1-1, with 7 bases matching TRBD1. Trimming cost V 5 bases and J 3 bases; bases outside gene matches: 9. Per the germline V gene, CDR1 is MNHEY and CDR2 is SVGEGT. The CDR3 extends over 15 amino acids. The CDR3 region has the DNA TGTGCCAGCAGTCTCGAGGGGGCAGGGGACACTGAAGCTTTCTTT. It encodes CASSLEGAGDTEAFF.

The rearrangement uses TRBV11-3 and TRBJ2-5; possible D gene TRBD1, 6 bases. V lost 5 bases and J 5 bases, leaving 12 bases between the germline ends. Germline assignment: CDR1 SGHNT and CDR2 YENEEA. CDR3 length: 13 amino acids. The CDR3 reads CASSVGQSETQYF. Written as DNA, the CDR3 is TGTGCCAGCAGCGTCGGACAGTCCGAGACCCAGTACTTC.

The CDR3 DNA sequence: TGTGCCACCAGCAGAGGACAGTTGAACACTGAAGCTTTCTTT. Its protein product is CATSRGQLNTEAFF. The chain carries TRBV15 and TRBJ1-1, with D perhaps TRBD1 (5 bases). The CDR3 contains 14 residues. Germline CDR1 and CDR2: LNHNV and YYDKDF (reference sequence). The V gene lost 1 base and the J gene lost 0 bases, with 6 bases spanning the gap.

The chain joins TRBV10-1 to TRBJ2-5; D is uncertain. CDR1 and CDR2 from the germline V gene are WNHNN and SYGVQD (reference sequence). V lost 3 bases and J lost 5, with 4 bases in between. The length of the CDR3 is 11 residues. CDR3 protein: CASSDRETQYF. CDR3 bases: TGCGCCAGCAGTGATCGTGAGACCCAGTACTTC.

V is TRBV4-1 and J is TRBJ1-6; maybe TRBD1 (6 bases). Trimming shortened V by 0 bases and J by 9 bases, and 15 bases separated the two germline ends. Germline-derived CDR1 and CDR2 are MGHRA and YSYEKL. The CDR3 has 16 amino acids. For the CDR3, the DNA is TGCGCCAGCAGCCAAGATCTAGGGGGGGGCGGTTCACCCCTCCACTTT. It is translated as CASSQDLGGGGSPLHF.

The rearrangement joins TRBV6-5 to TRBJ2-7; D might be TRBD2 (5 bases). The CDR3 consists of 15 residues. Trimming cost V 0 bases and J 4 bases, with 13 bases left between them. Germline assignment: CDR1 MNHEY and CDR2 SVGAGI. The chain's CDR3 is CASSYSSERWYEQYF. The CDR3 nucleotides are TGTGCCAGCAGTTACTCGAGCGAGCGGTGGTACGAGCAGTACTTC.

The chain is built from TRBV19 and TRBJ2-7, with D possibly TRBD2 on 5 matching bases. The CDR3 is made up of 13 amino acids. Trimming removed 4 bases from V and 0 bases from J, with 7 bases in between. Germline values: CDR1 LNHDA, CDR2 SQIVND (reference sequence). CDR3 sequence (DNA): TGTGCCAGTAGTAAGCGGTTCTCCTACGAGCAGTACTTC. Its translation is CASSKRFSYEQYF.

This sequence joins TRBV9 and TRBJ2-1, with TRBD1 as a possible D gene (6 bases). Trimming removed 3 bases at V and 4 bases at J, with 8 bases between. The CDR3 has 13 residues. The germline V gene has CDR1 SGDLS and CDR2 YYNGEE. The CDR3 loop is CASSGTVYNEQFF. The CDR3 DNA reads as TGTGCCAGCAGCGGGACAGTTTACAATGAGCAGTTCTTC.

This clone appeared once. The chain combines TRBV28 with TRBJ2-5; a possible D gene is TRBD2 (6 bases). The ends were cut back, 6 bases at V and 2 bases at J, with 13 bases in the middle. This CDR3 is 14 amino acids long. The germline V gene encodes CDR1 MDHEN and CDR2 SYDVKM. CDR3 loop: CASSSTSRQETQYF. CDR3 sequence (DNA): TGTGCCAGCAGCTCCACTAGCAGACAAGAGACCCAGTACTTC.

The chain employs TRBV19 and TRBJ2-7; D unclear. Germline V gene data show CDR1 as LNHDA and CDR2 as SQIVND (reference sequence). This CDR3 is 18 amino acids long. The germline V and J ends were trimmed by 5 bases and 3 bases, with 26 bases remaining between them. DNA of the CDR3: TGTGCCAGTAGTCAAACCTCCTTCCCTACAGAATTGATCTACGAGCAGTACTTC. Residues: CASSQTSFPTELIYEQYF.

The chain carries TRBV18 and TRBJ1-1, with 10 nucleotides matching TRBD1. CDR3 length: 17 amino acids. The V gene's germline CDR1 is KGHSH and CDR2 LQKENI. Losses at the gene ends were 6 bases for V and 3 bases for J; bases not matched to a gene: 13. In nucleotides, the CDR3 is TGTGCCAGCTCGCGACAGGGGGCGCCAGGTTTTGACACTGAAGCTTTCTTT. Translating it yields CASSRQGAPGFDTEAFF. The full variable domain, with the rest looked up from reference TRBV18 and TRBJ1-1, is NAGVMQNPRHLVRRRGQEARLRCSPMKGHSHVYWYRQLPEEGLKFMVYLQKENIIDESGMPKERFSAEFPKEGPSILRIQQVVRGDSAAYFCASSRQGAPGFDTEAFFGQGTRLTVV.

In this sample, this clone turned up a few times. The genes are TRBV4-1 and TRBJ2-5; D remains unclear. The germline V gene has CDR1 MGHRA and CDR2 YSYEKL. The CDR3 is 14 amino acids. V lost 0 bases and J 4 bases, leaving 9 bases between the germline ends. CDR3 bases: TGCGCCAGCAGCCAAGACGCGAGTGGAGAGACCCAGTACTTC. This translates into CASSQDASGETQYF.

The chain employs TRBV9 and TRBJ1-1, with D tentatively TRBD1 (5 bases). The germline V gene encodes CDR1 SGDLS and CDR2 YYNGEE. Trimming removed 3 bases from V and 11 bases from J, with 11 bases in between. The CDR3 runs 11 residues. The CDR3 DNA reads TGTGCCAGCAGCGACGGGGGGAGGGCTTTCTTT. Its protein product is CASSDGGRAFF.

V and J are TRBV10-3 and TRBJ2-1; 12 bases line up with TRBD2. Germline V lookup: CDR1 ENHRY, CDR2 SYGVKD. The CDR3 consists of 15 residues. The trim removed 8 bases at V and 5 bases at J, leaving 7 bases unmatched. CDR3 sequence reads: CAIQLAGGINNEQFF. The CDR3 nucleotides read TGTGCCATCCAGCTAGCGGGGGGGATAAACAATGAGCAGTTCTTC.

V gene TRBV5-6 combines with J gene TRBJ1-3, with unresolved D. V was cut by 2 bases and J by 0 bases, with 9 bases left in between. Germline CDR1 reads SGHDT; CDR2 reads YYEEEE. The CDR3 has 15 amino acids. The CDR3 loop reads CASSLPHLSGNTIYF. DNA for the CDR3: TGTGCCAGCAGCTTACCACACCTCTCTGGAAACACCATATATTTT. The complete variable domain, with remaining parts taken from reference TRBV5-6 and TRBJ1-3, reads DAGVTQSPTHLIKTRGQQVTLRCSPKSGHDTVSWYQQALGQGPQFIFQYYEEEERQRGNFPDRFSGHQFPNYSSELNVNALLLGDSALYLCASSLPHLSGNTIYFGEGSWLTVV.

The chain couples TRBV12-3 or TRBV12-4 to TRBJ1-5; D may be TRBD1 (6 bases). With 5 bases removed from V and 7 bases from J, the gap between germline ends came to 12 bases. The CDR3 spans 13 residues. The CDR3 here is CASSAQGGQPQHF. CDR3 coding DNA: TGTGCCAGCAGTGCACAGGGTGGACAGCCCCAGCATTTT.

The chain has TRBV5-1 and TRBJ2-7, with TRBD1 matching 9 bases. Germline V gene lookup returns CDR1 SGHRS and CDR2 YFSETQ. The length of the CDR3 is 13 residues. Losses at the gene ends were 2 bases for V and 6 bases for J; bases not matched to a gene: 3. CDR3 DNA sequence: TGCGCCAGCAGCTTCACAGGGGGCAGCGAGCAGTACTTC. This gives the protein CASSFTGGSEQYF.

This clone was detected only once. The chain carries TRBV3-1 (or the pseudogene TRBV3-2) and TRBJ2-1, with 7 bases that match TRBD1. CDR3 size: 14 residues. Trimming cost V 6 bases and J 5 bases; bases outside gene matches: 7. The germline gives CDR1 LGHDT, CDR2 YNNKEL (reference sequence). CDR3 in DNA: TGTGCCAGCAGGCCGGGACAGCGAAACAATGAGCAGTTCTTC. Its protein is CASRPGQRNNEQFF.

V gene TRBV20-1 combines with J gene TRBJ2-7, with a tentative D call TRBD1 (6 bases). Per germline, CDR1 DFQATT and CDR2 SNEGSKA (reference sequence). Trimming stripped 3 bases from V and 2 bases from J, with 17 bases between. This CDR3 has 15 residues. The CDR3 spells CSASGLGRGPYEQYF. CDR3 nucleotides: TGCAGTGCTAGTGGGTTGGGCAGGGGTCCCTACGAGCAGTACTTC.

V and J are TRBV6-5 and TRBJ2-3; 7 bases fit TRBD1. This CDR3 is 14 amino acids long. V lost 9 bases to trimming and J lost 0 bases; unmatched junction nucleotides: 6. CDR1 and CDR2 from the germline V gene are MNHEY and SVGAGI. CDR3 in amino acids: CASETGTSTDTQYF. The CDR3 DNA reads TGTGCCAGTGAGACAGGGACAAGCACAGATACGCAGTATTTT.

The rearrangement uses TRBV7-3 and TRBJ2-1; D might be TRBD2 (6 bases). V was pared by 3 bases and J by 2 bases, with 11 bases between. Germline V gene data show CDR1 as SGHTA and CDR2 as FQGTGA. The CDR3 loop spans 15 amino acids. CDR3 protein: CASSFAGTPYNEQFF. In DNA, the CDR3 is TGTGCCAGCAGCTTTGCCGGGACTCCCTACAATGAGCAGTTCTTC.